This is a list of T cell receptor beta chains from one sample in a study of human T cells and chemical hapten exposure. TCRdb ran MiXCR on the RACE reads and lists one entry per CDR3 protein. Of around 71,000 distinct CDR3 sequences listed, about 9.4% are singletons. The sample in question was whole blood, obtained in connection with sensitization to the hapten diphenylcyclopropenone (DPC). These receptors originate from a woman aged 40 to 50 with alopecia areata. Some clones in this sample may be carry-over from other donors' samples. CDR3s include the opening cysteine and the closing phenylalanine or tryptophan. The D gene is left open where the match is weak. The listing skips clone size in some rows; elsewhere it reads once, few, many or a size class.

J	D	length	V	size	CDR3	DNA
TRBJ1-1	NA	14	TRBV4-3	many	CASSQDLWGTEAFF	TGCGCCAGCAGCCAAGATCTTTGGGGCACTGAAGCTTTCTTT
TRBJ2-7	TRBD2	15	TRBV28	NA	CASSSPRGGHYEQYF	TGTGCCAGCAGTTCCCCGCGGGGGGGCCACTACGAGCAGTACTTC
TRBJ2-2	TRBD2	18	TRBV7-6	few	CASSSGLAGGKNTGELFF	TGTGCCAGCAGTTCGGGACTAGCGGGGGGAAAGAACACCGGGGAGCTGTTTTTT
TRBJ2-1	NA	16	TRBV20-1	few	CSARDPGGHPYNEQFF	TGCAGTGCTAGAGATCCCGGGGGGCACCCCTACAATGAGCAGTTCTTC
TRBJ2-2	TRBD2	17	TRBV7-6	many	CASSLGTSGGLTGELFF	TGTGCCAGCAGCTTAGGGACTAGCGGGGGCCTCACCGGGGAGCTGTTTTTT
TRBJ2-1	TRBD2	15	TRBV10-3	NA	CAISGPGGRTNEQFF	TGTGCCATCAGTGGCCCGGGGGGAAGGACCAATGAGCAGTTCTTC
TRBJ2-7	NA	15	TRBV4-3	few	CASSQDTRLLYEQYF	TGCGCCAGCAGCCAAGATACTCGTCTGCTCTACGAGCAGTACTTC
TRBJ1-5	NA	12	TRBV20-1	few	CSARDRIEPQHF	TGCAGTGCTAGAGATAGGATAGAGCCCCAGCATTTT
TRBJ2-7	NA	16	TRBV10-3	NA	CAISEFIRDGSYEQYF	TGTGCCATCAGTGAGTTTATCCGGGACGGATCCTACGAGCAGTACTTC
TRBJ1-5	NA	15	TRBV2	NA	CASKAELYTNQPQHF	TGTGCCAGCAAGGCGGAACTCTATACAAATCAGCCCCAGCATTTT
TRBJ1-2	NA	13	TRBV4-1	NA	CASSQGGAYGYTF	TGCGCCAGCAGCCAAGGGGGTGCCTATGGCTACACCTTC
TRBJ2-1	TRBD2	15	TRBV5-1	many	CASSGGTRNRDEQFF	TGCGCCAGCAGCGGCGGGACTAGGAATAGGGATGAGCAGTTCTTC
TRBJ1-1	TRBD1	16	TRBV28	many	CASTTTITGVGTEAFF	TGTGCCAGCACGACAACTATAACAGGGGTGGGCACTGAAGCTTTCTTT
TRBJ1-4	NA	15	TRBV7-9	NA	CASSLDLGRGRKLFF	TGTGCCAGCAGCTTAGATCTGGGACGGGGACGAAAACTGTTTTTT
TRBJ1-6	NA	14	TRBV10-1	NA	CASSASGGNSPLHF	TGCGCCAGCAGTGCGTCGGGGGGGAATTCACCCCTCCACTTT
TRBJ2-7	TRBD1	16	TRBV11-3	NA	CASSLVGGQGLGEQYF	TGTGCCAGCAGCTTAGTGGGGGGACAGGGACTCGGCGAGCAGTACTTC
TRBJ1-6	TRBD1	15	TRBV5-4	many	CASSLDRTGDSPLHF	TGTGCCAGCAGCTTGGACCGGACAGGGGATTCACCCCTCCACTTT
TRBJ2-4	NA	16	TRBV7-8	many	CASSLVGRVGVNIQYF	TGTGCCAGCAGCTTGGTCGGACGTGTTGGGGTAAACATTCAGTACTTC
TRBJ2-7	NA	12	TRBV11-2	NA	CASSPERYEQYF	TGTGCCAGCAGCCCCGAACGGTACGAGCAGTACTTC
TRBJ2-3	TRBD2	17	TRBV7-8	NA	CASSWTSGGPSTDTQYF	TGTGCCAGCAGCTGGACTAGCGGGGGGCCTAGCACAGATACGCAGTATTTT
TRBJ2-2	NA	14	TRBV5-1	few	CASSLTPHTGELFF	TGCGCCAGCAGCTTGACCCCGCACACCGGGGAGCTGTTTTTT
TRBJ2-1	NA	15	TRBV4-2	NA	CASSQGSGPYNEQFF	TGTGCCAGCAGCCAGGGGAGTGGCCCTTACAATGAGCAGTTCTTC
TRBJ2-5	NA	12	TRBV20-1	NA	CSAWATGETQYF	TGCAGTGCTTGGGCAACTGGGGAGACCCAGTACTTC
TRBJ2-3	NA	17	TRBV5-6	many	CASSSPEAGRHTDTQYF	TGTGCCAGCAGCTCTCCAGAGGCAGGGCGTCACACAGATACGCAGTATTTT
TRBJ1-2	NA	15	TRBV2	many	CASSEGWGGGYGYTF	TGTGCCAGCTCCGAGGGTTGGGGAGGGGGCTATGGCTACACCTTC
TRBJ1-2	NA	14	TRBV20-1	many	CSARESGAGYGYTF	TGCAGTGCGAGGGAGTCGGGGGCAGGCTATGGCTACACCTTC
TRBJ2-7	TRBD1	15	TRBV15	NA	CATSTGDRVGYEQYF	TGTGCCACCAGCACAGGGGACAGGGTCGGGTACGAGCAGTACTTC
TRBJ2-5	NA	13	TRBV11-3	NA	CASSLDLKETQYF	TGTGCCAGCAGCTTAGATCTAAAAGAGACCCAGTACTTC
TRBJ1-1	NA	14	TRBV9	many	CASSVVGVNTEAFF	TGTGCCAGCAGCGTAGTTGGGGTCAACACTGAAGCTTTCTTT
TRBJ2-3	NA	16	TRBV24-1	NA	CATSEETSSGTDTQYF	TGTGCCACCAGTGAGGAGACTAGTTCAGGCACAGATACGCAGTATTTT
TRBJ1-1	TRBD1	12	TRBV20-1	many	CSARGPGQGIFF	TGCAGTGCTAGAGGACCGGGACAGGGAATCTTCTTT
TRBJ1-6	NA	15	TRBV21-1	NA	CASSKVGQGNSPLHF	NA
TRBJ2-5	TRBD1	15	TRBV7-9	few	CASSLKTGLQETQYF	TGTGCCAGCAGCTTGAAGACAGGGCTCCAAGAGACCCAGTACTTC
TRBJ2-5	NA	14	TRBV5-1	few	CASSSLQGGETQYF	TGCGCCAGCAGTTCGTTACAGGGTGGAGAGACCCAGTACTTC
TRBJ2-7	NA	14	TRBV7-2	many	CASSLARTEGWQYF	TGTGCCAGCAGCTTAGCGAGGACGGAGGGGTGGCAGTACTTC
TRBJ2-7	NA	12	TRBV19	few	CASSSNPHEQYF	TGTGCCAGTAGCTCGAATCCCCACGAGCAGTACTTC
TRBJ2-1	NA	13	TRBV5-1	many	CASSLTRGDEQFF	TGCGCCAGCAGCCTCACCAGGGGAGATGAGCAGTTCTTC
TRBJ2-3	NA	11	TRBV5-8	many	CASSQGDTQYF	TGTGCCAGCAGCCAAGGAGATACGCAGTATTTT
TRBJ2-7	NA	13	TRBV28	few	CASRETASYEQYF	TGTGCCAGCAGAGAAACAGCTTCCTACGAGCAGTACTTC
TRBJ2-3	NA	14	TRBV12-3/TRBV12-4	many	CASSPDLLKDTQYF	TGTGCCAGCAGTCCCGATCTCCTAAAAGATACGCAGTATTTT
TRBJ2-3	NA	13	TRBV27	NA	CASSPTGIDTQYF	TGTGCCAGCAGTCCAACAGGGATAGATACGCAGTATTTT
TRBJ2-2	NA	14	TRBV29-1	many	CSVEAGPLSGELFF	TGCAGCGTTGAGGCAGGTCCTCTTTCCGGGGAGCTGTTTTTT
TRBJ2-4	NA	15	TRBV6-1	NA	CASSEGWRQTGIQYF	TGTGCCAGCAGTGAAGGGTGGAGGCAAACCGGCATTCAGTACTTC
TRBJ1-1	NA	13	TRBV5-5	NA	CASSWVRDTEAFF	TGTGCCAGCAGCTGGGTCCGGGACACTGAAGCTTTCTTT
TRBJ2-2	TRBD2	15	TRBV7-6	many	CASSFGLANTGELFF	TGTGCCAGCAGCTTCGGACTAGCGAACACCGGGGAGCTGTTTTTT
TRBJ2-3	NA	14	TRBV5-1	few	CASSPASDTGSQYF	TGCGCCAGCAGCCCCGCATCAGATACGGGATCGCAGTATTTT